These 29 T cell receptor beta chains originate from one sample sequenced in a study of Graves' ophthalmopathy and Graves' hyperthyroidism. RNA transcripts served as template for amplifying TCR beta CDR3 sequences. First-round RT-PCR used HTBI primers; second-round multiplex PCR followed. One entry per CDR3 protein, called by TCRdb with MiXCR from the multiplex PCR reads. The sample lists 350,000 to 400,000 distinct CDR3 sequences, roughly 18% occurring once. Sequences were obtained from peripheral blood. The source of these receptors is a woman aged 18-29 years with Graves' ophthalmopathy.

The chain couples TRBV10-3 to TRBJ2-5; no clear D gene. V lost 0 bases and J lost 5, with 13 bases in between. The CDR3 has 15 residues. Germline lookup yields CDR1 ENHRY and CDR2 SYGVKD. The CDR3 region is CAISESGSPRETQYF. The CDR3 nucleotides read TGTGCCATCAGTGAGTCGGGGTCACCGCGGGAGACCCAGTACTTC.

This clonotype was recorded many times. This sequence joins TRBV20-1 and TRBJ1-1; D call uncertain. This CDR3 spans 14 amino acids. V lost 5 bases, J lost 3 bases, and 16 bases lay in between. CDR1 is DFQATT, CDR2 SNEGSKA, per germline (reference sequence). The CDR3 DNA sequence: TGCAGTGCTGGACGAGGAGGGAAAGACACTGAAGCTTTCTTT. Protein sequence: CSAGRGGKDTEAFF.

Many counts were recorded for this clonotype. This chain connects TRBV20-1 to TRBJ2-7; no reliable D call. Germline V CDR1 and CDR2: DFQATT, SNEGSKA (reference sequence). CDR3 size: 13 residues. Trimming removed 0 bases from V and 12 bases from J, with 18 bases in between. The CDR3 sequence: CSARDLSAGGPYF. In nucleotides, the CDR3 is TGCAGTGCTAGAGATCTGTCGGCAGGCGGTCCGTACTTC.

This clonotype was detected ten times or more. The CDR3 nucleotides read TGTGCCAGCACCACCGACAGGGACGAGCAGTACTTC. Amino acid sequence: CASTTDRDEQYF. This chain connects TRBV7-8 to TRBJ2-7; TRBD1 matches at 7 bases. The V segment lost 7 bases and the J segment 5 bases; nucleotides outside the gene matches: 5. This CDR3 region has 12 residues. CDR1 is SGHVS, CDR2 FQNEAQ, per germline.

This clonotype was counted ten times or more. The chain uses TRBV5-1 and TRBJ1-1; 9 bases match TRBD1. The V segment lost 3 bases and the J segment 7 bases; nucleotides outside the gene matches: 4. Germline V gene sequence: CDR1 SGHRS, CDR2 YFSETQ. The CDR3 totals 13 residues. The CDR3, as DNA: TGCGCCAGCAGCTGGGGACAGGGACTTGAAGCTTTCTTT. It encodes CASSWGQGLEAFF.

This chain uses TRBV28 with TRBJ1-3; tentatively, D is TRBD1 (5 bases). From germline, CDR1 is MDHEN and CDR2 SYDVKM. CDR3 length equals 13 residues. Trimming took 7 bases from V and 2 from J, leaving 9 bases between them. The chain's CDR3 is CASKQAPGNTIYF. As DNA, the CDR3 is TGTGCCAGCAAACAGGCCCCTGGAAACACCATATATTTT.

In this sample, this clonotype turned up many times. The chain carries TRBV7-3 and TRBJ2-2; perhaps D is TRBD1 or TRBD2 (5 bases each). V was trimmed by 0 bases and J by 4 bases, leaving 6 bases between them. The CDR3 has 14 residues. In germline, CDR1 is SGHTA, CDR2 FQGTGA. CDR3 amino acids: CASSLTGTTGELFF. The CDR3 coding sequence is TGTGCCAGCAGCTTAACGGGGACCACCGGGGAGCTGTTTTTT. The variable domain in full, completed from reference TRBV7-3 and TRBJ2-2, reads GAGVSQTPSNKVTEKGKYVELRCDPISGHTALYWYRQSLGQGPEFLIYFQGTGAADDSGLPNDRFFAVRPEGSVSTLKIQRTERGDSAVYLCASSLTGTTGELFFGEGSRLTVL.

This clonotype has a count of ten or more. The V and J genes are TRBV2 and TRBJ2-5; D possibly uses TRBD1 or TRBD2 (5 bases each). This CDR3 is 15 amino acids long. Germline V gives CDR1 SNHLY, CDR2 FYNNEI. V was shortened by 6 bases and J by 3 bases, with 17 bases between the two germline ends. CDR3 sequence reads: CASRLTGTEKETQYF. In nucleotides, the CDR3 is TGTGCCAGCAGACTCACCGGGACCGAGAAAGAGACCCAGTACTTC.

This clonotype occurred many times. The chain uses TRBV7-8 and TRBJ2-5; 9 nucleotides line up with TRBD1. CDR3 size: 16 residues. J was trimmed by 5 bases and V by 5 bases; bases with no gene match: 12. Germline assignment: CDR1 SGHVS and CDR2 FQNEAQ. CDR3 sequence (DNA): TGTGCCAGCAGCAGAGATTACAGGGGGCGCATGGAGACCCAGTACTTC. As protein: CASSRDYRGRMETQYF.

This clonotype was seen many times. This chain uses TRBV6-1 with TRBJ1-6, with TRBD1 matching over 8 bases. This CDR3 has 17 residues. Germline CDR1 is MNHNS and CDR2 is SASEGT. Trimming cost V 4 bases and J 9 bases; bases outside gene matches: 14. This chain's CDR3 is CASSVIRDRSLGSPLHF. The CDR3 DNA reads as TGTGCCAGCAGTGTAATCCGGGACAGGAGTTTAGGTTCACCCCTCCACTTT.

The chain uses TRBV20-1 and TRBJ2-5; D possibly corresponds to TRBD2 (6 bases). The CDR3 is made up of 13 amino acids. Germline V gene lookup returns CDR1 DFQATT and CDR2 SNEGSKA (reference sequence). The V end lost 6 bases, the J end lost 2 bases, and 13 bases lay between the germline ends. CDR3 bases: TGCAGTGCACGGCGGGAACAACAAGAGACCCAGTACTTC. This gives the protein CSARREQQETQYF.

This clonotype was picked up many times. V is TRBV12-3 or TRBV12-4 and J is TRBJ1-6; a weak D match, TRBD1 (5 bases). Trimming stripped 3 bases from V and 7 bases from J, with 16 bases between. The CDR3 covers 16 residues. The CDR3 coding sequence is TGTGCCAGCAGTTTCTCTTCTCGGGGCTCAAATTCACCCCTCCACTTT. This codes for CASSFSSRGSNSPLHF.

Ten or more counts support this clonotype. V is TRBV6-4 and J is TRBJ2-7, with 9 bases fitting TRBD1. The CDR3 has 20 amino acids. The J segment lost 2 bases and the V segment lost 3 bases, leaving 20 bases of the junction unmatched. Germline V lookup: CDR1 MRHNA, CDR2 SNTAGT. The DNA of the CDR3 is TGTGCCAGCAGTGAGCAGGGGGGACAGGGAAATATTCCGAGACCCTACGAGCAGTACTTC. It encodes CASSEQGGQGNIPRPYEQYF.

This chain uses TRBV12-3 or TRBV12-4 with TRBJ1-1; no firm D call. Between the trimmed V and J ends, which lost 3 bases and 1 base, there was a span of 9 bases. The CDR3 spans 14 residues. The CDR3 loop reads CASSFFTANTEAFF. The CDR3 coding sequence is TGTGCCAGCAGTTTTTTCACGGCGAACACTGAAGCTTTCTTT.

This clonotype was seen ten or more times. The CDR3, as DNA: TGTGCCAGCAGACCTGAGGGGGGGGGAGAGCAGTACTTC. Encoded protein: CASRPEGGGEQYF. This chain uses TRBV11-1 with TRBJ2-7; the D gene is possibly TRBD2 (7 bases). The length of the CDR3 is 13 residues. The V end was cut by 6 bases, the J end by 7 bases, with 16 bases between. The germline CDR1 and CDR2 sequences are SGHAT and FQDESV (reference sequence).

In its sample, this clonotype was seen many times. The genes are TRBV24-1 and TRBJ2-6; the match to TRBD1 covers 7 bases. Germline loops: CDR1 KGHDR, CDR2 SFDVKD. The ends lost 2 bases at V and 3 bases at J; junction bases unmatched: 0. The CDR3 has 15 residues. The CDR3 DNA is TGTGCCACCAGTGATTACAGGGGTGGGGCCAACGTCCTGACTTTC. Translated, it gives CATSDYRGGANVLTF.

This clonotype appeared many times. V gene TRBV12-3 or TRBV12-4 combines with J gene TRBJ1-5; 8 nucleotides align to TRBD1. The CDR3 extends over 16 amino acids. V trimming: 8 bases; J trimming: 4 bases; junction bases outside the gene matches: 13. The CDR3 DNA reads TGTGCCAGCGGGACGAAACGGACAGGGAGAAATCAGCCCCAGCATTTT. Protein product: CASGTKRTGRNQPQHF.

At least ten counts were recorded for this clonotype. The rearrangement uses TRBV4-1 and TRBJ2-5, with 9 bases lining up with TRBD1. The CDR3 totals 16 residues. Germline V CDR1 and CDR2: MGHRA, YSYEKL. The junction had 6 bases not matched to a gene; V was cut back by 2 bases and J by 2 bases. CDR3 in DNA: TGCGCCAGCAGCCAACCAGGAGGACAGGGGCAAGAGACCCAGTACTTC. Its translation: CASSQPGGQGQETQYF.

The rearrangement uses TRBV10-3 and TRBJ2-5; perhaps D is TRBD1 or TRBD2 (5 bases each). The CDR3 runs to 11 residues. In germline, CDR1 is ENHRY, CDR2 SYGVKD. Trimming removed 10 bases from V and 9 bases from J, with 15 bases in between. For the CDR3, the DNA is TGTGCCAGCCTTTCACAGGAGGCCCAGTACTTC. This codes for CASLSQEAQYF.

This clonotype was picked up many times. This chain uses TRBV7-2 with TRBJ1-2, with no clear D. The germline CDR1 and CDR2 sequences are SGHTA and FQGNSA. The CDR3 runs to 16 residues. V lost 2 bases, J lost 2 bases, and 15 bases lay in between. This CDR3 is CASSLFSNRFNYGYTF. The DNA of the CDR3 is TGTGCCAGCAGCTTATTTTCGAACAGATTCAACTATGGCTACACCTTC.

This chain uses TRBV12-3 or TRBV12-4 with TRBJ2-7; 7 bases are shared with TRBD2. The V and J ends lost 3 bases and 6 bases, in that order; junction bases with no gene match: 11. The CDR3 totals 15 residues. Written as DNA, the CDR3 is TGTGCCAGCAGTTTGGTCCTGATGGGGGGGGTCGAGCAGTACTTC. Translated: CASSLVLMGGVEQYF.

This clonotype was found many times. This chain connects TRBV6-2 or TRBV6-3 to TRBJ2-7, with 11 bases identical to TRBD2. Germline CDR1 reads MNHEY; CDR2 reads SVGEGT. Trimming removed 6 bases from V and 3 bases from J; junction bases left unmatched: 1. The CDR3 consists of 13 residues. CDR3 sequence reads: CASRLAGDYEQYF. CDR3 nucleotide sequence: TGTGCCAGCAGACTAGCGGGAGACTACGAGCAGTACTTC.

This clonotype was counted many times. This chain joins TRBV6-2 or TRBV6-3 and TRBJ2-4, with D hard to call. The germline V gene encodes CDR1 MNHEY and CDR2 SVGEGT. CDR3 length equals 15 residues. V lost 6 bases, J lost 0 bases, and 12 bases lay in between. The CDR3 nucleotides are TGTGCCAGCAGCCACCGATTCTTAGCCAAAAACATTCAGTACTTC. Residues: CASSHRFLAKNIQYF.

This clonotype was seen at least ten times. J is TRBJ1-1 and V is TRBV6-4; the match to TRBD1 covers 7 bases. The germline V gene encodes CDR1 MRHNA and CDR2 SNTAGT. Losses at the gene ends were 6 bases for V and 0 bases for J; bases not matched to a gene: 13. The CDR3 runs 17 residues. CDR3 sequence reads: CASRDRAWDVLNTEAFF. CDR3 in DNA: TGTGCCAGCAGAGACAGGGCCTGGGATGTATTGAACACTGAAGCTTTCTTT.

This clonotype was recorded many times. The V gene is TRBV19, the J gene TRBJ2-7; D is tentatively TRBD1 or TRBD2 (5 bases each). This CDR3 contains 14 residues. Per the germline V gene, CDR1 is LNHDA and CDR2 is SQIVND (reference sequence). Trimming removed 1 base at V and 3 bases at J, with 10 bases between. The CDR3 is CASSIAGADYEQYF. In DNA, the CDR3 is TGTGCCAGTAGTATAGCCGGGGCCGACTACGAGCAGTACTTC.

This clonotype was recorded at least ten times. CDR3: CATSVQLYLPRGPSYEQYF. Written as DNA, the CDR3 is TGTGCCACCAGTGTCCAGCTCTACTTACCCCGGGGGCCCTCCTACGAGCAGTACTTC. The chain has TRBV24-1 and TRBJ2-7; D may be TRBD1 or TRBD2 (6 bases each). Trimming shortened V by 5 bases and J by 0 bases, and 25 bases separated the two germline ends. Germline V gene lookup returns CDR1 KGHDR and CDR2 SFDVKD. CDR3 length: 19 amino acids.

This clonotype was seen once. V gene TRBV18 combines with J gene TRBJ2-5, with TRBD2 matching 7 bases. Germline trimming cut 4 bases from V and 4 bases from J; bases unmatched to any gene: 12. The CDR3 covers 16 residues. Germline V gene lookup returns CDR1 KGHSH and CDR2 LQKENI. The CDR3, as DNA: TGTGCCAGCTCACTGTCAGGAGGGAGGGCCGGAGAGACCCAGTACTTC. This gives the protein CASSLSGGRAGETQYF.

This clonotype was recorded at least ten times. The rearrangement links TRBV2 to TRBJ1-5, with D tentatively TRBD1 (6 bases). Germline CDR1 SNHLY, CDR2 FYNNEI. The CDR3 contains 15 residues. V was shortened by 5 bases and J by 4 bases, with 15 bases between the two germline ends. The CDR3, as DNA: TGTGCCAGCAGTTTACAGGGAACTCGAAATCAGCCCCAGCATTTT. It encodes CASSLQGTRNQPQHF.

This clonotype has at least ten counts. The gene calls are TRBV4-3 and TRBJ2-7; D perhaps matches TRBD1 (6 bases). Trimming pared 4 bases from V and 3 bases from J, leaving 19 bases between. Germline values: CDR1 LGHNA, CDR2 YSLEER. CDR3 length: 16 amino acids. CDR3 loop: CASSPTQQGSVYEQYF. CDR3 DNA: TGCGCCAGCAGCCCCACCCAACAGGGATCGGTCTACGAGCAGTACTTC.